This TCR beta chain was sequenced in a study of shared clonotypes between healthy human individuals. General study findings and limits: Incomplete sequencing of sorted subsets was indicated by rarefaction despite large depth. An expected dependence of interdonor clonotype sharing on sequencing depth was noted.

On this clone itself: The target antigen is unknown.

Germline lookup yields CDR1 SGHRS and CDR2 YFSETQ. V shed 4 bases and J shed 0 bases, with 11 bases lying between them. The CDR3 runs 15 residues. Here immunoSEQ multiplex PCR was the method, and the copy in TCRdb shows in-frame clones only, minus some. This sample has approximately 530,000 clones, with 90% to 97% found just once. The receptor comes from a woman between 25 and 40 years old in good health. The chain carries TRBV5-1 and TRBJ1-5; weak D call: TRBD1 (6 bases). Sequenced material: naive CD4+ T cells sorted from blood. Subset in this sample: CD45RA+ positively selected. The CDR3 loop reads CASSDGQTSNQPQHF. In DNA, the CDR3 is TGCGCCAGCAGCGACGGACAGACTAGCAATCAGCCCCAGCATTTT.